This T cell receptor beta chain was sequenced in a study of blood T cells in healthy people across ages. Study results and limitations: Donor CMV status, an unknown factor, possibly confounded changes in expanded clonotypes.

A J-beta primer mix and a sample-barcoded 5' primer were used in a second PCR of roughly 7 to 12 cycles. A single record per CDR3 protein comes from TCRdb applying MiXCR to the 5' RACE reads. This table holds over 500,000 distinct CDR3 sequences, about 51% found once. The sample, about 9.2 milliliters of peripheral blood, was drawn from each donor. RNA extraction gave at least 5.5 micrograms of total RNA per sample. This clonotype appeared many times. The antigen is not known. The sample was blood. The receptor was derived from an elderly woman in good health.

CDR3 in amino acids: CATSEGSRETQYF. CDR3 sequence (DNA): TGTGCCACCAGTGAGGGATCTAGAGAGACCCAGTACTTC. This chain joins TRBV24-1 and TRBJ2-5; D ambiguous. Trimming took off 4 bases at V and 4 bases at J, with 9 bases between the two ends. Germline V gives CDR1 KGHDR, CDR2 SFDVKD. This CDR3 has 13 amino acids.